This T cell receptor (beta chain) was sequenced for a study of cytomegalovirus exposure and HLA in healthy donors. The study, taken as a whole, reports: According to a later analysis, TCR clusters from the first cohort tended to co-occur in the 100 to 150 validation repertoires. Rarity characterized most TCR sequences, yet some public TCRs appeared in many donors. Reported results showed that the classifier diagnosed cytomegalovirus status with high specificity and sensitivity.

Measured with immunoSEQ multiplex PCR; TCRdb has only the in-frame clones, and not every one. The sample lists under 50,000 clones, around 94% occurring once. Germline-derived CDR1 and CDR2 are SGHTA and FQGNSA. The germline V and J ends were trimmed by 2 bases and 1 base, with 12 bases remaining between them. CDR3 length: 15 amino acids. A word on this clone: Its antigen is not identified.

This TCR was recovered from a young woman in good health and CMV-seropositive. The sequenced sample was PBMCs. The V gene is TRBV7-2, the J gene TRBJ2-7; D call uncertain. CDR3 in DNA: TGTGCCAGCAGCTTATGGTGGGCCCAATCCTACGAGCAGTACTTC. Translated, it gives CASSLWWAQSYEQYF.